A single sample gave rise to the 3 T cell receptor beta chains below, sequenced in a study of T cell responses to AZD1222 COVID-19 vaccine. Sequenced by immunoSEQ multiplex PCR; TCRdb stores in-frame clones only, minus some. Here the sample spans 100,000 to 150,000 clones, around nine tenths being singletons. Source: peripheral blood, taken on day 0 of AZD1222 vaccination. Receptors originate from an adult in good health.

The chain employs TRBV27 and TRBJ1-2; D perhaps matches TRBD1 (5 bases). Germline values: CDR1 MNHEY, CDR2 SMNVEV (reference sequence). Deletions cut 6 bases from V and 7 bases from J, with 9 bases between. The CDR3 sequence is 11 residues long. The CDR3 is CASSQGVGYTF. The CDR3 region has the DNA TGTGCCAGCAGCCAGGGAGTTGGCTACACCTTC.

V and J are TRBV6-5 and TRBJ2-1; 8 nucleotides line up with TRBD2. The V gene end was trimmed by 2 bases and the J gene end by 5 bases; junction bases not matched to a gene: 5. Germline loops: CDR1 MNHEY, CDR2 SVGAGI. The CDR3 length is 15 residues. The CDR3 here is CASSYIAGGHNEQFF. CDR3 nucleotide sequence: TGTGCCAGCAGTTACATCGCGGGGGGACACAATGAGCAGTTCTTC.

This sequence joins TRBV29-1 and TRBJ2-5; maybe TRBD2 (7 bases). The CDR3 covers 13 residues. The germline V gene has CDR1 SQVTM and CDR2 ANQGSEA. V was pared by 0 bases and J by 4 bases, with 9 bases between. In nucleotides, the CDR3 is TGCAGCGTTGAAGAAGGGGGGGGAGAGACCCAGTACTTC. Amino acids: CSVEEGGGETQYF.